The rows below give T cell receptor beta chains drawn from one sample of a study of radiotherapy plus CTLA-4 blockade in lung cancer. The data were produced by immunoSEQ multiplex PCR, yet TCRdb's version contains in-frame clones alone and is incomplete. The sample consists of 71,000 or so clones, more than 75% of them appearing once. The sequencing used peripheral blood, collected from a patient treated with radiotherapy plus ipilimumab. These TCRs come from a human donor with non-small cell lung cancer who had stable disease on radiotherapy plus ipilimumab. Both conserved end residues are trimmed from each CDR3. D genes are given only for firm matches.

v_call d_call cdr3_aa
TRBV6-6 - ASSYSAQGRTEAF
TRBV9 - ASSVVGGGLSTDTQY
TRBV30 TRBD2 AWSGGLVGNEQF
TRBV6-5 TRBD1 ASRTGRFAGELF
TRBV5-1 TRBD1 ASRRTGASYEQY
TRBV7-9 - ASRREQTGLNEKLF
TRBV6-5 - ASTPLGGYEQY
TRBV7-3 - ASSLQGRGAQETQY
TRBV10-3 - AISARKEAEAF
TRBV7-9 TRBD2 ASSPGLAGTSTDTQY
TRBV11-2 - ASRQLERGGLDNEQF
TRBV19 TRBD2 ASTPYGAGALPGELF
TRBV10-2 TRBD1 ASSESGQAKSSGANVLT
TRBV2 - ASSEILATNEKLF
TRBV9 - ASSVAGGAGQETQY
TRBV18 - ASSLVRDKNEKLF
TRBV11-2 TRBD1 ASSLYRTGTGFNSPLH
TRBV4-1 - ASSGKGTDDSGANVLT
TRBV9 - ASGMQGLISPLH
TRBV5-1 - ASSLEGRGVEQY
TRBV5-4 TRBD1 ASTQPRGQGKETQY
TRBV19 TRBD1 ASSIGQGYETQY
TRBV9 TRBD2 ASSVVPSGKETQY
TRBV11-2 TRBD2 ASRLVSGGDKYEQY
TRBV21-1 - ASSQRGTGGMNTEAF
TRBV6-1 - ASSEASLVGGMPQH
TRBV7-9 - ASGEANIQY
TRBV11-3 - ASSKRGAAGELF
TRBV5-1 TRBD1 ASSWGDRAVNTEAF
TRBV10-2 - ASNRASTDTQY
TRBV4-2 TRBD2 ASSQSAGTLYEQY
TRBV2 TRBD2 ASGGGTQY
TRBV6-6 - AIRGPYSNQPQH
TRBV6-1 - ASSEAPTSWETQY
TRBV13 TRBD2 ASSSTGTSGGDTQY
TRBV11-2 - ASSPGVRGSYNEQF
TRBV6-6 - ASSYYPNYEQY
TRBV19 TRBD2 ASSTSGTREQY
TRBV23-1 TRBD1 ASSQPGSDREISPLH
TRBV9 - ASSVRDINQPQH
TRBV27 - ASSLRAGRRLLNTEAF
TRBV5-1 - ASSLDSADYNEQF
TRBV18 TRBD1 ASSRPGQGAREQY
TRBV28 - ASSSNGSGNEKLF
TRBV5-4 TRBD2 ASSRRYGGTNTGELF
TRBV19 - ASRGTPGYNEQF
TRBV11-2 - ASSFDRVNSPLH
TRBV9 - ASSRSTSSYNEQF
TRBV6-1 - ASSETALLTDTQY
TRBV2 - ASSERSNSYNEQF
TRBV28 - ASSFRAGSSNQPQH
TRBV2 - ASSLGGDTQY
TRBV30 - AWSVRKRETQY